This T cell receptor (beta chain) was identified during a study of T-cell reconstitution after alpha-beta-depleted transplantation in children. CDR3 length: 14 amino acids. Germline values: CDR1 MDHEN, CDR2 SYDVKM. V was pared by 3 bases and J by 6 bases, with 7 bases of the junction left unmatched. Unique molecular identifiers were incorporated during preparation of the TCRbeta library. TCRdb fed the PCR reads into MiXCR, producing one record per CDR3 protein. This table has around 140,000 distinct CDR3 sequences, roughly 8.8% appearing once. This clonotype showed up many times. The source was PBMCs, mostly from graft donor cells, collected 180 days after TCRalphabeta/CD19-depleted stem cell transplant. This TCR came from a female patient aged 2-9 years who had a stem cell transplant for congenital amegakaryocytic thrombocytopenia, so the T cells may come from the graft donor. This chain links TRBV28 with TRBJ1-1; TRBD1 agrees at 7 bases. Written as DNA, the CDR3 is TGTGCCAGCAGTTTGATCCAGGGGGTCGCTGAAGCTTTCTTT. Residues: CASSLIQGVAEAFF. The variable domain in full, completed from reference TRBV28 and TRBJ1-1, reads DVKVTQSSRYLVKRTGEKVFLECVQDMDHENMFWYRQDPGLGLRLIYFSYDVKMKEKGDIPEGYSVSREKKERFSLILESASTNQTSMYLCASSLIQGVAEAFFGQGTRLTVV.